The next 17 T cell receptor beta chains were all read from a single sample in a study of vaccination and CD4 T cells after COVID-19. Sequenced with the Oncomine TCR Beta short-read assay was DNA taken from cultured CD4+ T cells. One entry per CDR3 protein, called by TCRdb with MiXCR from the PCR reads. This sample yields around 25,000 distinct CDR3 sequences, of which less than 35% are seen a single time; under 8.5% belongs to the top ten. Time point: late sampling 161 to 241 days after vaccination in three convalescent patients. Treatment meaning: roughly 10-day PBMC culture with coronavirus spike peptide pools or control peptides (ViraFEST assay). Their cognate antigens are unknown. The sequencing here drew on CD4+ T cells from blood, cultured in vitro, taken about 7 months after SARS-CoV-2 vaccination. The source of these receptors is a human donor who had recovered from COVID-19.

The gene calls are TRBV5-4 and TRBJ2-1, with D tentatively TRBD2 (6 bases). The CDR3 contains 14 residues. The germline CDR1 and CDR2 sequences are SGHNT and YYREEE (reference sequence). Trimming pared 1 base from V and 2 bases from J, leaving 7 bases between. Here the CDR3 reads CASSLPSAYNEQFF. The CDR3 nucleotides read TGTGCCAGCAGCTTGCCTAGCGCCTACAATGAGCAGTTCTTC.

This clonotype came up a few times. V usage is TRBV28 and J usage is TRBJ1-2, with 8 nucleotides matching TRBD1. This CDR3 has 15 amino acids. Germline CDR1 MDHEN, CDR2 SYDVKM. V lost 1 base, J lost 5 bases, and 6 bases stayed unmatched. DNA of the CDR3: TGTGCCAGCAGTTTATCTCAGGGGGCAGAGTATGGCTACACCTTC. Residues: CASSLSQGAEYGYTF.

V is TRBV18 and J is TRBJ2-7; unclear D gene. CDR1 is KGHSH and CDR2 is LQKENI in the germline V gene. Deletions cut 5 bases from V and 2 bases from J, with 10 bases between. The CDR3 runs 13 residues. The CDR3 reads CASSTNSAYEQYF. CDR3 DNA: TGTGCCAGCTCAACTAACTCAGCCTACGAGCAGTACTTC.

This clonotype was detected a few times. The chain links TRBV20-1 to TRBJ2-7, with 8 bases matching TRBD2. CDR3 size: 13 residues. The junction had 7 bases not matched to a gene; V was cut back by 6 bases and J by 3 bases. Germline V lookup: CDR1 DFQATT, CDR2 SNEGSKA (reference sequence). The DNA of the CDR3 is TGCAGTGCGGTAGAGCGGGAGTTCTACGAGCAGTACTTC. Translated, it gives CSAVEREFYEQYF.

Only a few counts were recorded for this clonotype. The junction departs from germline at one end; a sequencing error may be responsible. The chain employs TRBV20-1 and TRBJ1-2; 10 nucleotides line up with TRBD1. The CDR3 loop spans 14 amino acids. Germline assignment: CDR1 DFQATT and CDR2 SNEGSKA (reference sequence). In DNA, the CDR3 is TGCAGTGTTAGAACCCGGGGACAGGGGAATTTCTACACCTTC. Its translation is CSVRTRGQGNFYTF.

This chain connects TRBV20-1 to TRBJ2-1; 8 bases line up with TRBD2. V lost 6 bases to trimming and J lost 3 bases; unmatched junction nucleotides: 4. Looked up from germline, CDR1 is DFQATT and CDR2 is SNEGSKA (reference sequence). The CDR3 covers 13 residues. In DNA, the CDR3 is TGCAGTGCAAGTAGCGGGAACTACAATGAGCAGTTCTTC. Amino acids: CSASSGNYNEQFF.

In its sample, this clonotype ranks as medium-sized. The CDR3 coding sequence is TGCAGTGCTAGGGGGACAGGGGGCTTGGGTCAGCCCCAGCATTTT. Translating it yields CSARGTGGLGQPQHF. The rearrangement joins TRBV20-1 to TRBJ1-5, with TRBD1 matching over 12 bases. Trimming took 3 bases from V and 6 from J; bases not matched to a gene: 6. This CDR3 contains 15 residues. The germline CDR1 and CDR2 sequences are DFQATT and SNEGSKA (reference sequence).

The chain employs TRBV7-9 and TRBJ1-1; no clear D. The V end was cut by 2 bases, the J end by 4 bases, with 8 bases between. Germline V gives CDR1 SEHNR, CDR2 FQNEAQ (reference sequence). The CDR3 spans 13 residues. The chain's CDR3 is CASSLPWATEAFF. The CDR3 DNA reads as TGTGCCAGCAGCTTACCTTGGGCCACTGAAGCTTTCTTT.

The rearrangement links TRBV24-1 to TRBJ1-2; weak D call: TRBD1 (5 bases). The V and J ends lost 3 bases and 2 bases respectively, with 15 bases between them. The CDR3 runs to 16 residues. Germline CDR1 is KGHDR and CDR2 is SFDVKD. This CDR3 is CATSDARDGGNYGYTF. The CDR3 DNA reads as TGTGCCACCAGTGATGCCCGGGACGGTGGGAACTATGGCTACACCTTC.

Written as DNA, the CDR3 is TGTGCCAGCCGCGAGACCCAAGAGACCCAGTACTTC. Amino acid sequence: CASRETQETQYF. The chain uses TRBV2 and TRBJ2-5; D unclear. Trimming shortened V by 8 bases and J by 1 base, and 8 bases separated the two germline ends. This CDR3 region has 12 residues. CDR1 and CDR2 from the germline V gene are SNHLY and FYNNEI.

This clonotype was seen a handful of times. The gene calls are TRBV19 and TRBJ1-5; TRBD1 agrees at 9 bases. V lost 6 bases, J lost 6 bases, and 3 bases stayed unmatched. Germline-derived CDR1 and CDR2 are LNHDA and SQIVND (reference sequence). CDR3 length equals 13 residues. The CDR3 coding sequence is TGTGCCAGTAGGGGACAGGGAGGTCAGCCCCAGCATTTT. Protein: CASRGQGGQPQHF.

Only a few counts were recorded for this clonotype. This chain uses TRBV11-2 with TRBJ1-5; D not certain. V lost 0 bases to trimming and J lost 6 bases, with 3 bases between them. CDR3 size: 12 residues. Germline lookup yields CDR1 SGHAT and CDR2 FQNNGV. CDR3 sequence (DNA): TGTGCCAGCAGCTTAGAAGGTCAGCCCCAGCATTTT. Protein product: CASSLEGQPQHF.

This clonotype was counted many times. The CDR3 region has the DNA TGTGCCACCAGCAGGCCGGGACAGGGGCATCAGCCCCAGCATTTT. Its protein is CATSRPGQGHQPQHF. The chain has TRBV15 and TRBJ1-5; 10 positions agree with TRBD1. V gave up 3 bases and J gave up 5 bases; unmatched junction bases: 4. The CDR3 is 15 amino acids. The V gene's germline CDR1 is LNHNV and CDR2 YYDKDF (reference sequence).

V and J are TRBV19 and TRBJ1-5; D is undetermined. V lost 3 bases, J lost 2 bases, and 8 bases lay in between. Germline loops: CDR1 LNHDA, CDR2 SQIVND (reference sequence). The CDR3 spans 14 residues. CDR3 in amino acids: CASSIKDGNQPQHF. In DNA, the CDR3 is TGTGCCAGTAGTATTAAGGACGGCAATCAGCCCCAGCATTTT.

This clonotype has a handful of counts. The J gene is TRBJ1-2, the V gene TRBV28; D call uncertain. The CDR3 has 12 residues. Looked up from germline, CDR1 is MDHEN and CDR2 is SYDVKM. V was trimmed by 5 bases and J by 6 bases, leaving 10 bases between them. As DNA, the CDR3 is TGTGCCAGCAGTGCCATTCCAGATGGCTACACCTTC. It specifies CASSAIPDGYTF.

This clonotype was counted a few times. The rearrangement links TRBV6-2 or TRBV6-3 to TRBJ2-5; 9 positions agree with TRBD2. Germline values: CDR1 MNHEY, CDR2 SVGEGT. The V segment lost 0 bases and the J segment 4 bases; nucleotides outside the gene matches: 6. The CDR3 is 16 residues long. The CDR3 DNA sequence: TGTGCCAGCAGTTACTCCTTAGCGGGAGTAGGAGAGACCCAGTACTTC. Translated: CASSYSLAGVGETQYF.

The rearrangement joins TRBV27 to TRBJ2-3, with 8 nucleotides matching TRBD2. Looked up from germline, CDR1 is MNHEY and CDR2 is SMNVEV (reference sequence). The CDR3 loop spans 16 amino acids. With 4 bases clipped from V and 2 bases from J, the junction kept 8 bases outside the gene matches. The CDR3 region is CASSSQRGIYTDTQYF. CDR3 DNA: TGTGCCAGCAGTTCTCAGCGGGGGATATACACAGATACGCAGTATTTT.